What follows describes a single T cell receptor (beta chain). This sample was taken from a study of CD8 T cells in Susac syndrome. RNA, at roughly 0.45 to 1 ug, was reverse transcribed with random hexamers. TCRdb fed the immunoSEQ multiplex PCR reads into MiXCR, producing one record per CDR3 protein. The table has 78,000 or so distinct CDR3 sequences, about 95% seen once; the top ten hold 0.3% to 0.4%. There are 16 residues in the CDR3. Germline V gene sequence: CDR1 SGHDT, CDR2 YYEEEE. Trimming at V came to 0 bases and at J to 3 bases, leaving 9 bases not matched to a gene. Bulk CD8+ and CD4+ cells came from magnetic negative isolation; CD8+ TEMRA by FACS.

The rearrangement joins TRBV5-6 to TRBJ2-7; TRBD1 matches at 7 bases. The sequence derives from a human donor with multiple sclerosis. Specimen: CD8+ T cells from PBMCs. CDR3 in amino acids: CASSLAVGQWFYEQYF. The DNA of the CDR3 is TGTGCCAGCAGCTTGGCAGTGGGACAGTGGTTCTACGAGCAGTACTTC. The variable domain in full, with the rest retrieved from reference TRBV5-6 and TRBJ2-7, is DAGVTQSPTHLIKTRGQQVTLRCSPKSGHDTVSWYQQALGQGPQFIFQYYEEEERQRGNFPDRFSGHQFPNYSSELNVNALLLGDSALYLCASSLAVGQWFYEQYFGPGTRLTVT.